This is a list of T cell receptor beta chains from one sample in a study of CXCR3-negative and CXCR3-positive naive CD8 T cells. For each CDR3 protein, TCRdb gives one entry from its re-call of the 5' RACE reads, without DNA. This sample's table reports tens of thousands of distinct CDR3 sequences. Sequences were obtained from naive CXCR3- CD8+ T cells from blood. These receptors all come from a human donor in good health. Some clones in this sample may be carry-over from other donors' samples. The CDR3 runs from the conserved cysteine through the conserved F or W.

j_gene: TRBJ1-2
v_gene: TRBV10-3
CDR3aa: CAIGPSPPGGYTF

j_gene: TRBJ2-1
v_gene: TRBV7-6
CDR3aa: CASSPSSGGVGNEQFF

j_gene: TRBJ1-5
v_gene: TRBV6-5
CDR3aa: CASSYSMIGTASNQPQHF

j_gene: TRBJ1-5
v_gene: TRBV5-1
CDR3aa: CASSLGPADSNQPQHF

j_gene: TRBJ2-3
v_gene: TRBV7-6
CDR3aa: CASGGGATDTQYF

j_gene: TRBJ2-3
v_gene: TRBV19
CDR3aa: CASAAGTATDTQYF

j_gene: TRBJ2-7
v_gene: TRBV7-2
CDR3aa: CASSLVGQGATYEQYF

j_gene: TRBJ2-5
v_gene: TRBV7-6
CDR3aa: CASSPRTSGAQETQYF

j_gene: TRBJ2-7
v_gene: TRBV7-6
CDR3aa: CASSLDTDSYEQYF

j_gene: TRBJ2-2
v_gene: TRBV9
CDR3aa: CASSVDPGRLFF